This T cell receptor (beta chain) originates from a study of blood T cell repertoires in COVID-19. Membership in each cohort depended on participant-reported clinical history. The CDR3 length is 15 residues. V was pared by 2 bases and J by 2 bases, with 13 bases between. Germline CDR1 and CDR2: SGDLS and YYNGEE. Measured with immunoSEQ multiplex PCR; TCRdb has only the in-frame clones, and not every one. The table lists fewer than 400,000 clones, around nine tenths of them singletons. The V call is TRBV9, the J call TRBJ1-2, with D perhaps matching TRBD1 (6 bases). The sample was PBMCs or T cells enriched from blood (not recorded which). The sequence derives from a woman between 50 and 59 years old who had recovered from COVID-19. The CDR3 sequence is CASSVALDRNYGYTF. The DNA for the CDR3 is TGTGCCAGCAGCGTCGCCCTCGACAGGAACTATGGCTACACCTTC.